This T cell receptor beta chain is from a study of shared clonotypes between healthy human individuals. About the study: A couple of female and three male donors aged 18 to 49 were enrolled.

Terminally differentiated effector memory CD45RA+ cells were left out of the naive CD8 fraction, which was CD45RO-negative and positively selected for CCR7. All the donors were Caucasian adults who lived in Nashville, Tennessee. This CDR3 spans 16 amino acids. The V gene's germline CDR1 is SEHNR and CDR2 FQNEAQ (reference sequence). V was clipped by 3 bases and J by 4 bases, with 18 bases between them. Study-level results: Unshared clonotypes carried lower generation probabilities than those common to all four donors.

With respect to this clone: Its antigen remains unidentified.

Authors' methods: ImmunoSEQ only sent back junction sequences with no quality scores, so filtering was done differently. Profiled with immunoSEQ multiplex PCR; TCRdb holds only in-frame clones, not every one. The V and J calls and clone size were taken over from that table, and D and trimming were inferred from the DNA. The sample lists around 2.1 million clones, 85% to 95% occurring once. This TCR derives from a man aged 18 to 29 in good health. Some clones in this sample may be carry-over from other donors' samples. Sequencing used naive CD8+ T cells from PBMCs. V gene TRBV7-9 combines with J gene TRBJ1-2, with D tentatively TRBD1 (5 bases). The CDR3 DNA reads as TGTGCCAGCAGCTTGTATGGTCAGGGTACTGGCTATGGCTACACCTTC. It codes for CASSLYGQGTGYGYTF.